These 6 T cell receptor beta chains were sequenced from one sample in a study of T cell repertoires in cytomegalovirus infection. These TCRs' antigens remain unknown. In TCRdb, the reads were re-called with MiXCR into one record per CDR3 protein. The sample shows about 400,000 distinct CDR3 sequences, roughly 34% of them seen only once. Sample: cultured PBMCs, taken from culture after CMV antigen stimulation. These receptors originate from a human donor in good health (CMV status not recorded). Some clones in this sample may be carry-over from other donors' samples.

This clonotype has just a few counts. The CDR3 DNA sequence: TGTGCCAGCAGCTCGTCGGGACTAGCGGGGATGGGGGCGGGGGAGCAGTTCTTC. This codes for CASSSSGLAGMGAGEQFF. The chain carries TRBV7-2 and TRBJ2-1; 13 bases match TRBD2. With V trimmed by 4 bases and J by 10 bases, 16 bases remained unmatched. The CDR3 loop spans 18 amino acids. CDR1 and CDR2 from the germline V gene are SGHTA and FQGNSA.

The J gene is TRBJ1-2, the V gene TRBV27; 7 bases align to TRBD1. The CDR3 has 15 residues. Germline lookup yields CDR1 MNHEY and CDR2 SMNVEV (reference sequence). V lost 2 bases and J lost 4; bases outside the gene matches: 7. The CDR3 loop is CASSLVRGRPYGYTF. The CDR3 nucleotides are TGTGCCAGCAGTTTAGTGAGGGGGCGCCCCTATGGCTACACCTTC.

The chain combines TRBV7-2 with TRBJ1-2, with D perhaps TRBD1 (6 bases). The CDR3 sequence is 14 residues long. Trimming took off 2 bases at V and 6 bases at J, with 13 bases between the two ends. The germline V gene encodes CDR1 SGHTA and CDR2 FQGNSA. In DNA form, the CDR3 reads TGTGCCAGCAGCTTACAGGGGACGCGGGATGGCTACACCTTC. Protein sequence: CASSLQGTRDGYTF.

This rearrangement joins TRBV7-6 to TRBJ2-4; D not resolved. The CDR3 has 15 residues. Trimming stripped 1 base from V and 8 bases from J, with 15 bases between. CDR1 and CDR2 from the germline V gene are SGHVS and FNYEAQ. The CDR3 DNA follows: TGTGCCAGCAGCTTAGGAGGCGGCGGCGCTGACATTCAGTACTTC. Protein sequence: CASSLGGGGADIQYF.

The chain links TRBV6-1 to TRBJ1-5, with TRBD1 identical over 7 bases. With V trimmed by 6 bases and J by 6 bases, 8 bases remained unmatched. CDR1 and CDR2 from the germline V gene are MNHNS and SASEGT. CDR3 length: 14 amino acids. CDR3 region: CASRKIQGFQPQHF. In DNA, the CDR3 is TGTGCCAGCAGAAAAATACAGGGGTTTCAGCCCCAGCATTTT.

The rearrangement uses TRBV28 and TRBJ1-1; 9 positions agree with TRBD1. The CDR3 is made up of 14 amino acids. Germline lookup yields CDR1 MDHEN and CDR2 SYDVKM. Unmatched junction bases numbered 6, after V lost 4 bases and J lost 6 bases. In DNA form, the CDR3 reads TGTGCCAGCAGTTCCGGACAGGGGTACGCTGAAGCTTTCTTT. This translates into CASSSGQGYAEAFF.